The 21 T cell receptor beta chains listed next were all sequenced from one sample in a study of early T cells in non-severe SARS-CoV-2 infection. TCRdb re-analysed the 5' RACE reads in MiXCR, keeping a single row per CDR3 protein. The repertoire holds 80,000 to 95,000 distinct CDR3 sequences, with roughly an eighth as singletons. Sequenced: whole blood. The receptor set was obtained from an adult who was a healthcare worker with PCR-confirmed SARS-CoV-2 infection or an uninfected control (not recorded which).

The rearrangement uses TRBV12-3 or TRBV12-4 and TRBJ2-3; the D is unclear. This CDR3 region has 12 residues. V shed 7 bases and J shed 1 base, with 6 bases lying between them. The CDR3 here is CASTWGTDTQYF. The CDR3 DNA reads as TGTGCCAGCACCTGGGGCACAGATACGCAGTATTTT.

This clonotype has more than one count but fewer than ten. The V call is TRBV9, the J call TRBJ2-1; 13 bases align to TRBD2. Germline V gives CDR1 SGDLS, CDR2 YYNGEE. The V and J ends lost 3 bases and 2 bases, in that order; junction bases with no gene match: 2. CDR3 size: 16 residues. CDR3 amino acids: CASSATSGGAYNEQFF. For the CDR3, the DNA is TGTGCCAGCAGCGCCACTAGCGGGGGGGCCTACAATGAGCAGTTCTTC.

This clonotype was detected ten times or more. V gene TRBV5-4 combines with J gene TRBJ2-4; D assignment may be TRBD1 or TRBD2 (5 bases each). Germline CDR1 and CDR2: SGHNT and YYREEE (reference sequence). Trimming cost V 4 bases and J 5 bases, with 19 bases left between them. The CDR3 has 16 amino acids. CDR3: CASSTILRGPENIQYF. For the CDR3, the DNA is TGTGCCAGCAGCACCATTCTGAGGGGTCCAGAAAACATTCAGTACTTC. Complete variable domain (other parts from reference TRBV5-4 and TRBJ2-4): ETGVTQSPTHLIKTRGQQVTLRCSSQSGHNTVSWYQQALGQGPQFIFQYYREEENGRGNFPPRFSGLQFPNYSSELNVNALELDDSALYLCASSTILRGPENIQYFGAGTRLSVL.

Many counts were recorded for this clonotype. The chain joins TRBV6-5 to TRBJ2-1, with 14 nucleotides matching TRBD2. V trimming: 5 bases; J trimming: 0 bases; junction bases outside the gene matches: 9. Germline V gene data show CDR1 as MNHEY and CDR2 as SVGAGI. The CDR3 totals 19 residues. The CDR3 region is CASSTRLAGGPGSYNEQFF. The DNA of the CDR3 is TGTGCCAGCAGTACCCGACTAGCGGGGGGGCCGGGCTCCTACAATGAGCAGTTCTTC.

This clonotype was seen a few times. J is TRBJ2-3 and V is TRBV5-4, with 9 bases lining up with TRBD2. This CDR3 has 17 residues. Germline-derived CDR1 and CDR2 are SGHNT and YYREEE (reference sequence). Losses at the gene ends were 3 bases for V and 1 base for J; bases not matched to a gene: 9. CDR3 coding DNA: TGTGCCAGCAGCTCCCCGACTAGCGGTCGGGGCACAGATACGCAGTATTTT. Amino acid sequence: CASSSPTSGRGTDTQYF.

V usage is TRBV10-3 and J usage is TRBJ2-1; TRBD1 aligns across 7 bases. This CDR3 region has 14 residues. Unmatched junction bases numbered 7, after V lost 11 bases and J lost 0 bases. CDR1 ENHRY and CDR2 SYGVKD come from the germline V gene. This CDR3 is CAATGESSYNEQFF. The CDR3 DNA is TGTGCCGCTACAGGGGAGAGCTCCTACAATGAGCAGTTCTTC.

This rearrangement joins TRBV29-1 to TRBJ2-2, with no clear D. V was shortened by 7 bases and J by 1 base, with 7 bases between the two germline ends. Germline loops: CDR1 SQVTM, CDR2 ANQGSEA. This CDR3 region has 12 residues. The CDR3 here is CSASGNTGELFF. The CDR3 DNA is TGCAGCGCCTCAGGGAACACCGGGGAGCTGTTTTTT.

Comments on this clonotype: This clone may be a read error of a much larger clone one base away. The V call is TRBV6-5, the J call TRBJ2-6; no firm D call. The CDR3 totals 17 residues. Germline CDR1 MNHEY, CDR2 SVGAGI. The V and J ends lost 7 bases and 0 bases respectively, with 16 bases between them. The DNA for the CDR3 is TGTGCCAGCAAAACCCGGAACAGTTTCTCTGGGGCCAACGTCCTGACTTTC. The encoded protein is CASKTRNSFSGANVLTF.

This clonotype has ten or more counts. This chain links TRBV7-6 with TRBJ2-6, with 7 bases matching TRBD1. Unmatched junction bases numbered 4, after V lost 6 bases and J lost 2 bases. CDR3 length: 15 amino acids. Germline V CDR1 and CDR2: SGHVS, FNYEAQ. Written as DNA, the CDR3 is TGTGCCAGCAGTGGGACAGTCCCTGGGGCCAACGTCCTGACTTTC. This encodes CASSGTVPGANVLTF.

Many counts were recorded for this clonotype. The CDR3 sequence: CASSESSNEQFF. Here the CDR3 DNA reads TGCGCCAGCAGTGAGTCGAGTAATGAGCAGTTCTTC. The chain uses TRBV10-2 and TRBJ2-1; D unresolved. The germline V and J ends were trimmed by 0 bases and 7 bases, with 4 bases remaining between them. The V gene's germline CDR1 is WSHSY and CDR2 SAAADI. This CDR3 region has 12 residues.

DNA for the CDR3: TGCAGCGTTGACAAGAAGGCCACTGAAGCTTTCTTT. Its translation is CSVDKKATEAFF. The rearrangement uses TRBV29-1 and TRBJ1-1; no reliable D call. The CDR3 loop spans 12 amino acids. The V gene lost 3 bases and the J gene lost 4 bases, with 9 bases spanning the gap. From germline, CDR1 is SQVTM and CDR2 ANQGSEA.

This chain joins TRBV5-1 and TRBJ2-5; D tentatively fits TRBD1 or TRBD2 (6 bases each). CDR1 SGHRS and CDR2 YFSETQ come from the germline V gene. The V end lost 4 bases, the J end lost 5 bases, and 18 bases lay between the germline ends. The CDR3 sequence is 15 residues long. The CDR3 sequence: CASSRWLGGRETQYF. Here the CDR3 DNA reads TGCGCCAGCAGCCGGTGGCTGGGGGGCCGGGAGACCCAGTACTTC.

This clonotype was counted a few times. The chain couples TRBV10-3 to TRBJ1-1; D possibly corresponds to TRBD1 (5 bases). In germline, CDR1 is ENHRY, CDR2 SYGVKD. V gave up 2 bases and J gave up 9 bases, with 19 bases separating them. This CDR3 has 15 amino acids. DNA of the CDR3: TGTGCCATCAGTGAGGCGGGGCCCCAAACTCTTAAAGCTTTCTTT. Amino acids: CAISEAGPQTLKAFF.

The J gene is TRBJ2-7, the V gene TRBV6-5; tentative D call: TRBD2 (5 bases). V was pared by 5 bases and J by 1 base, with 15 bases between. CDR1 is MNHEY and CDR2 is SVGAGI in the germline V gene. The CDR3 extends over 15 amino acids. The CDR3 reads CASSPTSGSSYEQYF. In DNA, the CDR3 is TGTGCCAGCAGTCCAACATCGGGAAGTTCCTACGAGCAGTACTTC.

This rearrangement joins TRBV7-2 to TRBJ2-3; D might be TRBD1 (5 bases). The CDR3 spans 15 residues. Trimming took off 5 bases at V and 0 bases at J, with 12 bases between the two ends. Germline V CDR1 and CDR2: SGHTA, FQGNSA. The CDR3 region has the DNA TGTGCCAGCAGCGGACGACAGTTTAGCACAGATACGCAGTATTTT. This encodes CASSGRQFSTDTQYF.

This clonotype came up many times. The chain is built from TRBV7-2 and TRBJ1-6, with TRBD1 identical over 7 bases. CDR3 size: 14 residues. Germline-derived CDR1 and CDR2 are SGHTA and FQGNSA. V lost 6 bases and J lost 7; bases outside the gene matches: 6. The CDR3 region has the DNA TGTGCCAGCAGTTTGGGACAGCCAAATTCACCCCTCCACTTT. This gives the protein CASSLGQPNSPLHF.

At least ten counts were recorded for this clonotype. V usage is TRBV20-1 and J usage is TRBJ1-1, with a possible D match to TRBD1 (5 bases). Deletions cut 8 bases from V and 0 bases from J, with 22 bases between. The CDR3 loop spans 16 amino acids. Germline V CDR1 and CDR2: DFQATT, SNEGSKA (reference sequence). CDR3 sequence: CSTRPGEIGMNTEAFF. The DNA for the CDR3 is TGCAGTACCCGCCCGGGGGAGATCGGCATGAACACTGAAGCTTTCTTT.

This clonotype has a handful of counts. The junction departs from the called germline gene at one end, perhaps through a read error. This rearrangement joins TRBV7-7 to TRBJ2-1, with 8 positions matching TRBD1. The CDR3 spans 17 residues. Looked up from germline, CDR1 is SSHAT and CDR2 is FNYEAQ (reference sequence). CDR3 residues: CASSLNAGTGTGNEQFF. The CDR3 DNA is TGTGCTAGCAGCCTCAATGCCGGGACAGGAACGGGGAATGAGCAGTTCTTC. Supplemented by reference TRBV7-7 and TRBJ2-1, the full variable domain reads GAGVSQSPRYKVTKRGQDVTLRCDPISSHATLYWYQQALGQGPEFLTYFNYEAQPDKSGLPSDRFSAERPEGSISTLTIQRTEQRDSAMYRCASSLNAGTGTGNEQFFGPGTRLTVL.

This clonotype was observed a handful of times. In nucleotides, the CDR3 is TGCAGTGCTAGTATCCCAGGGCAATGGAATGAGCAGTTCTTC. It codes for CSASIPGQWNEQFF. This chain uses TRBV20-1 with TRBJ2-1, with a possible D match to TRBD1 (5 bases). V was cut by 3 bases and J by 7 bases, with 16 bases left in between. Germline CDR1 reads DFQATT; CDR2 reads SNEGSKA (reference sequence). This CDR3 comprises 14 residues.

This clonotype was detected ten times or more. The genes are TRBV9 and TRBJ2-4; 7 nucleotides align to TRBD1. V gave up 4 bases and J gave up 1 base; unmatched junction bases: 8. The CDR3 length is 16 residues. Germline lookup yields CDR1 SGDLS and CDR2 YYNGEE. This CDR3 reads CASSPPPRGAKNIQYF. In DNA, the CDR3 is TGTGCCAGCAGCCCCCCACCCAGGGGGGCCAAAAACATTCAGTACTTC.

The V and J genes are TRBV9 and TRBJ1-6, with a weak D call TRBD1 (5 bases). This CDR3 region has 14 residues. Deletions cut 4 bases from V and 10 bases from J, with 15 bases between. Germline V gene lookup returns CDR1 SGDLS and CDR2 YYNGEE. The CDR3 loop is CASSPSGGSSPLHF. CDR3 nucleotides: TGTGCCAGCAGCCCCTCTGGGGGATCCTCACCCCTCCACTTT.